A single TCR beta chain is shown here with its context. The antigen is not known. The sample belongs to a study of cytomegalovirus exposure and HLA in healthy donors. The PCR ran on 60 Vbeta and 13 Jbeta primers. Measured with immunoSEQ multiplex PCR; TCRdb has only the in-frame clones, and not every one. The sample lists some 190,000 clones; 65% to 85% were seen once. The germline V gene encodes CDR1 SGHNT and CDR2 YYREEE (reference sequence). This CDR3 comprises 12 residues. The J segment lost 8 bases and the V segment lost 4 bases, leaving 5 bases of the junction unmatched. Broader study findings: According to the study, around 180 TCR beta chains were cytomegalovirus-associated. It was in a later analysis that TCR association rates were seen to vary by HLA locus, highest for DRB1 and lowest for HLA-C.

The sequencing input was PBMCs. This receptor was obtained from a female donor in good health and CMV-seronegative. This sequence joins TRBV5-4 and TRBJ1-1; 7 bases agree with TRBD1. The CDR3: CASSDRDREAFF. The CDR3 DNA is TGTGCCAGCAGCGACCGGGACAGAGAAGCTTTCTTT.